This is a list of T cell receptor beta chains from one sample in a study of blood T cells in healthy people across ages. TCRdb used MiXCR to reprocess the 5' RACE reads, holding one entry per CDR3 protein. The table records 900,000 to 950,000 distinct CDR3 sequences, almost 30% of them present only once. The same data also contributed to another study, on T cells of mothers and their children.

The sequenced sample was blood. The source of these receptors is a woman between 40 and 50 years old in good health. Both conserved end residues are part of each CDR3. A D gene is named only where the DNA matches it firmly. Only part of the rows carry a size: once, few, many, or a class if the clone is expanded.

j_call v_call d_call clone_size cdr3_aa cdr3_nt
TRBJ1-2 TRBV4-2 TRBD1 many CASSQAGTGNGIYGYTF TGTGCCAGCAGCCAGGCGGGGACAGGGAACGGGATCTATGGCTACACCTTC
TRBJ1-2 TRBV6-6 . . CASSGGKDFNYGYTF TGTGCCAGCAGTGGGGGAAAAGATTTTAACTATGGCTACACCTTC
TRBJ1-2 TRBV2 TRBD1 . CASSDGTARYGYTF TGTGCCAGCAGTGACGGGACAGCTCGGTATGGCTACACCTTC
TRBJ1-1 TRBV20-1 . . CSASRGGTMNTEAFF TGCAGTGCTTCCAGAGGCGGGACAATGAACACTGAAGCTTTCTTT
TRBJ2-1 TRBV6-5 TRBD1 . CASSFPGTGSDEQFF TGTGCCAGCAGTTTCCCCGGGACAGGGTCTGATGAGCAGTTCTTC
TRBJ2-7 TRBV13 . . CASSPFVVGVHEQYF TGTGCCAGCAGCCCCTTTGTGGTTGGGGTGCACGAGCAGTACTTC
TRBJ1-1 TRBV5-6 . . CASSPFRQSLNTEAFF TGTGCCAGCAGCCCCTTCCGACAGAGCTTGAACACTGAAGCTTTCTTT
TRBJ1-1 TRBV13 . . CASSGEKRTAEAFF TGCGCCAGCAGTGGGGAGAAAAGGACAGCTGAAGCTTTCTTT
TRBJ2-4 TRBV6-2/TRBV6-3 . . CASSYVGHNIQYF TGTGCCAGCAGTTACGTGGGGCACAACATTCAGTACTTC
TRBJ2-3 TRBV27 . few CASIKQTPTFGGDTQYF TGTGCCAGCATAAAACAGACTCCCACCTTTGGAGGAGATACGCAGTATTTT
TRBJ1-2 TRBV24-1 . many CATSDSSTGSLNYGYTF TGTGCCACCAGTGACTCGTCGACCGGGTCATTAAACTATGGCTACACCTTC
TRBJ1-1 TRBV12-3/TRBV12-4 . . CASSRGRGANTEAFF TGTGCCAGCAGTCGTGGACGGGGCGCGAACACTGAAGCTTTCTTT
TRBJ2-5 TRBV7-8 TRBD2 few CASSLPASGGQETQYF TGTGCCAGCAGCTTACCGGCTAGCGGGGGCCAAGAGACCCAGTACTTC
TRBJ2-7 TRBV18 . many CASSPTDRAVYYEQYF TGTGCCAGCTCACCTACGGACAGAGCCGTCTACTACGAGCAGTACTTC
TRBJ2-5 TRBV5-5 . few CASTLVRVQETQYF TGTGCCAGCACCTTAGTCAGGGTCCAAGAGACCCAGTACTTC
TRBJ2-3 TRBV12-3/TRBV12-4 TRBD2 . CASSLWRGTADTQYF TGTGCCAGCAGTTTGTGGCGGGGGACCGCAGATACGCAGTATTTT